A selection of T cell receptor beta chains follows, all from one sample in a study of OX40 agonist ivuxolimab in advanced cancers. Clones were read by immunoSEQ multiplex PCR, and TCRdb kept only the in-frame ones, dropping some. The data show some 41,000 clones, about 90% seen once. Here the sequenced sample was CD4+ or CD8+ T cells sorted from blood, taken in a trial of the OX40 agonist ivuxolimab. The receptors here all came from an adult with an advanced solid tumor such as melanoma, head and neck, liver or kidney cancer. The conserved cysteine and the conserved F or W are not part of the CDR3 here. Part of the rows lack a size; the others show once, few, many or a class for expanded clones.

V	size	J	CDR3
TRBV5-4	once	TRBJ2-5	ASSPQRRQETQY
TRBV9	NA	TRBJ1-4	ASSVDNRGEKLF
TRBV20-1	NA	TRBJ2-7	SSPTRGEQY
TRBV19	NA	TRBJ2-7	ASRGSGGYEQY
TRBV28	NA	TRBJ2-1	ASRSHGNPSGPLNEQF
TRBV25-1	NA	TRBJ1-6	ASSETALGINSPLH
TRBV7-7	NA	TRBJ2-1	ASSPGTGPSSYNEQF
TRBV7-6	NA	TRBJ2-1	ASSPPASGYNEQF
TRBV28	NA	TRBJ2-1	ASSPGTSGRAFEF
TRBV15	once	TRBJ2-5	ATRVGGGQTQY
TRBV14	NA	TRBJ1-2	ASSQDLGFNYGYT
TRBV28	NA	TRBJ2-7	ASSLQPWASYEQY
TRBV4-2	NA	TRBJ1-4	ASSQGTTAPNEKLF
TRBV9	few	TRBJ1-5	ASSAQSSSQPQH
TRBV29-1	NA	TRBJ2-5	SVEDPGRGETQY
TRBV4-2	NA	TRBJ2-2	ASSQDFTVGGAGGELF
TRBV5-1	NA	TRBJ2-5	ASSSGSLETQY
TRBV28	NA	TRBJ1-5	ASSLLNQPQH
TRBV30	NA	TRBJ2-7	AWSVRREYEQY
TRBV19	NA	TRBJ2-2	ASSDRSTNTGELF
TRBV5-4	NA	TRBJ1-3	ASSLAAGQGNTIY
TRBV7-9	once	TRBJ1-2	ASRKTGQSGGYT
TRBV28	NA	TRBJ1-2	ASSLYQGGYT
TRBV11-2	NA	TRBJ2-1	ASSYRTRARSEQF
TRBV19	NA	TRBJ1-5	ASRDGGRGSNQPQH
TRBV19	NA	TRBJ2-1	ASTRTSGRAKF
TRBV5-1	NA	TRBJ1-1	ASSPVGPNTEAF
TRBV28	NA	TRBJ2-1	ASSSPGGGRVNEQF
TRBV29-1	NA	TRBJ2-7	SVVDRSSSYEQY
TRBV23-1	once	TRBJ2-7	ASIMVLGGYEQY
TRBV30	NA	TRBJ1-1	AWTVGLNTEAF
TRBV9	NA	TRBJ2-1	ASSVVPSGAYNEQF
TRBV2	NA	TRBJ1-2	ASSESFGATVYT
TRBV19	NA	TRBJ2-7	ASSPPGLVQY
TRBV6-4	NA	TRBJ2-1	ASRRDSSYNEQF
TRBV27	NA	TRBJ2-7	ASSFGSRPHEQY
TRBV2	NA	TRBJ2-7	ASSRGGRAYEQY
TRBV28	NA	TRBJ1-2	ASSLPTFSYGYT
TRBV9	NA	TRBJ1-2	ASSAGEQGIANYGYT
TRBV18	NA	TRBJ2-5	ASSPLREETQY
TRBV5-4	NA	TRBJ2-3	ASSLQRGVSTDTQY
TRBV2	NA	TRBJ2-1	ASSVPAGGHNEQF
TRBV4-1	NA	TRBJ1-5	ASSQDDSPLEPQH
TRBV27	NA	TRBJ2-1	ASSLVGLAVGGEQF
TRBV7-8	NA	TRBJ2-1	ASSLGTSGIYNEQF
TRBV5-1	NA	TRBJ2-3	ASKELKTSDRTDTQY
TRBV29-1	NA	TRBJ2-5	SGQSNRGWFETQY
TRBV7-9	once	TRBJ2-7	ASRIGVGGEQY
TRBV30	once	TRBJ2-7	AWSVTTGTEQY
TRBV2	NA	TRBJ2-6	ASRGLLRANVLT
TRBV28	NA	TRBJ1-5	ASSTGYYQPQH